The 11 T cell receptor beta chains given below trace back to one sample, sequenced in a study of T cells in women clearing cervical HPV infection. Measured with immunoSEQ multiplex PCR; TCRdb has only the in-frame clones, and not every one. The sample includes tens of thousands of clones. Material: blood buffy coat. The receptors were sampled from a woman aged 18-70 years with a cervical HPV16 infection that either progressed to CIN3+ or cleared (not recorded which).

Comments on this clone: The CDR3 extends 3 residues past the end of the read, so its final part is completed from the germline J gene. The chain has TRBV11-2 and TRBJ1-4; no reliable D call. Trimming pared 0 bases from V and 5 bases from J, leaving 4 bases between. This CDR3 has 13 amino acids. CDR1 is SGHAT, CDR2 FQNNGV, per germline. CDR3 in amino acids: CASSLDMNEKLFF. Incomplete CDR3 DNA: TGTGCCAGCAGCTTAGACATGAATGAAAAA.

The sequenced CDR3 bases are TGTGCCAGCAGCGAGACAGCTTCGAGCTCCTATAATTCACCC. It encodes CASSETASSSYNSP. The CDR3 as a whole reads CASSETASSSYNSPLHF. This chain joins TRBV7-6 and TRBJ1-6; possible D gene TRBD1, 5 bases. The read stops 3 residues short of the end of the CDR3; the missing end is completed from the germline J gene. Trimming shortened V by 5 bases and J by 0 bases, and 14 bases separated the two germline ends. The V gene's germline CDR1 is SGHVS and CDR2 FNYEAQ. The CDR3 contains 17 residues.

The chain's CDR3 is CATQDGNSPLHF. CDR3 DNA (partial): TGTGCCACCCAGGATGGTAATTCACCC. The J gene is TRBJ1-6, the V gene TRBV11-3; D gene unclear. The CDR3 end is not reached by the read, which stops 3 residues before it; the germline J gene fills it in. The V gene lost 10 bases and the J gene lost 6 bases, with 10 bases spanning the gap. Germline CDR1 SGHNT, CDR2 YENEEA. CDR3 length: 12 amino acids.

Note on this clone: Read sequence stops 3 residues before the CDR3 end, and the germline J gene provides the missing end. The chain links TRBV18 to TRBJ2-1; D unresolved. The CDR3 consists of 15 residues. V lost 1 base to trimming and J lost 0 bases, with 7 bases between them. The germline V gene encodes CDR1 KGHSH and CDR2 LQKENI. The CDR3 here is CASSPRRSSYNEQFF. CDR3 DNA (partial): TGTGCCAGCTCACCACGCAGGAGCTCCTACAATGAG. The full variable domain, rest sourced from reference TRBV18 and TRBJ2-1, is NAGVMQNPRHLVRRRGQEARLRCSPMKGHSHVYWYRQLPEEGLKFMVYLQKENIIDESGMPKERFSAEFPKEGPSILRIQQVVRGDSAAYFCASSPRRSSYNEQFFGPGTRLTVL.

Turning to this clone: Read coverage stops 3 residues before the CDR3 terminus; the germline J gene supplies the remainder. This chain links TRBV5-1 with TRBJ2-3; 11 nucleotides line up with TRBD2. CDR3 size: 18 residues. Germline-derived CDR1 and CDR2 are SGHRS and YFSETQ. Trimming removed 4 bases from V and 2 bases from J; junction bases left unmatched: 12. The sequenced part of the CDR3 DNA is TGCGCCAGCAGCCTGGATAGCGGGGGGGTGTCACTCACAGATACG. Translated, it gives CASSLDSGGVSLTDT. The full CDR3 protein is CASSLDSGGVSLTDTQYF.

About this clone: The read falls 3 residues short of the CDR3 end, and the missing part is taken from the germline J gene. The chain joins TRBV19 to TRBJ2-3; tentative D call: TRBD2 (5 bases). Germline V CDR1 and CDR2: LNHDA, SQIVND (reference sequence). The V end was cut by 5 bases, the J end by 1 base, with 13 bases between. The CDR3 runs 15 residues. The CDR3: CASSEVLRGTDTQYF. The CDR3 bases that were read are TGTGCCAGTAGTGAGGTGCTGAGGGGCACAGATACG. Variable domain in full (rest from reference TRBV19 and TRBJ2-3): DGGITQSPKYLFRKEGQNVTLSCEQNLNHDAMYWYRQDPGQGLRLIYYSQIVNDFQKGDIAEGYSVSREKKESFPLTVTSAQKNPTAFYLCASSEVLRGTDTQYFGPGTRLTVL.

Regarding this clone: The read stops 3 residues short of the end of the CDR3; the missing end is completed from the germline J gene. The rearrangement links TRBV7-9 to TRBJ1-2; the D is unclear. Germline CDR1 and CDR2: SEHNR and FQNEAQ (reference sequence). CDR3 length: 12 residues. The CDR3 DNA, read in part, is TGTGCCAGCAGCGGCGAGAAGAGGGCC. It codes for CASSGEKRA. The whole CDR3 protein is CASSGEKRAYTF.

Notes on this clone: The read terminates 3 residues ahead of where the CDR3 ends, so the germline J gene completes it. The chain uses TRBV20-1 and TRBJ2-3, with TRBD1 matching over 10 bases. There are 13 residues in the CDR3. Germline V lookup: CDR1 DFQATT, CDR2 SNEGSKA (reference sequence). Trimming cost V 8 bases and J 4 bases; bases outside gene matches: 6. This CDR3 is CSPDRGRPDTQYF. CDR3 DNA (partial): TGCAGTCCAGACAGGGGGCGCCCAGATACG.

Regarding this clone: The read stops 3 residues short of the end of the CDR3; the missing end is completed from the germline J gene. The genes are TRBV28 and TRBJ2-1; no firm D call. V was cut by 7 bases and J by 1 base, with 5 bases left in between. Germline CDR1 reads MDHEN; CDR2 reads SYDVKM. This CDR3 is built from 12 residues. The CDR3 DNA, read in part, is TGTGCCAGCACCCGGTCCTACAATGAG. The encoded protein is CASTRSYNE. The entire CDR3 protein reads CASTRSYNEQFF.

On this clone: The read ends 3 residues before the CDR3 terminus; that terminus is restored from the germline J gene. The genes are TRBV7-2 and TRBJ1-2; D remains unclear. Germline loops: CDR1 SGHTA, CDR2 FQGNSA. This CDR3 spans 12 amino acids. This CDR3 is CASSSTTDTYTF. The covered CDR3 bases are TGTGCCAGCAGCTCCACCACAGATACC. The whole variable domain, filled in from reference TRBV7-2 and TRBJ1-2, reads GAGVSQSPSNKVTEKGKDVELRCDPISGHTALYWYRQSLGQGLEFLIYFQGNSAPDKSGLPSDRFSAERTGGSVSTLTIQRTQQEDSAVYLCASSSTTDTYTFGSGTRLTVV.

About this clone: The germline gene is not matched at one end of the junction; a read error may be the cause. The sequence runs out 3 residues before the end of the CDR3; the remainder is reconstructed from the germline J gene. Different DNA sequences within this sample yield the same CDR3. V gene TRBV19 combines with J gene TRBJ1-3; tentatively, D is TRBD1 (6 bases). This CDR3 is built from 16 residues. Per germline, CDR1 LNHDA and CDR2 SQIVND (reference sequence). The DNA read from the CDR3 is TGTGCCAGTAGTGCCCCCCGGGGGGCCTCTGGAAACACG. It translates to CASSAPRGASGNT. The full CDR3 sequence reads CASSAPRGASGNTIYF.